This record concerns one TCR beta chain sequence. Generated by immunoSEQ multiplex PCR, the TCRdb table keeps only in-frame clones and is missing some. Among over 10,000 clones listed, roughly 90% were seen once. V lost 0 bases to trimming and J lost 0 bases, with 8 bases between them. The CDR3 length is 15 residues. Looked up from germline, CDR1 is SGHRS and CDR2 is YFSETQ. This entry comes from a study of PD-1 blockade in classical Hodgkin lymphoma. Study as a whole: Patients were dosed intravenously with nivolumab at 3 mg/kg every 2 weeks.

This sample's time point: cycle 4 day 1 (C4D1), after around six weeks of nivolumab. All patients relapsed after autologous stem cell transplantation, and brentuximab vedotin exposure varied. Magnetic negative selection of thawed PBMCs was the method by which CD4+ T cells were purified. When best responses were assessed, they were complete response, partial response or progressive disease. The sample here was CD4+ T cells from blood, taken before the fourth cycle of nivolumab. This sequence originates from a human donor with classical Hodgkin lymphoma. This chain uses TRBV5-1 with TRBJ2-3; D is uncertain. The CDR3 is CASSLVPQSTDTQYF. CDR3 nucleotides: TGCGCCAGCAGCTTGGTTCCACAAAGCACAGATACGCAGTATTTT.